Listed below are T cell receptor beta chains from one sample, sequenced in a study of blood T cells in healthy people across ages. TCRdb fed the 5' RACE reads into MiXCR, producing one record per CDR3 protein. The table records about 830,000 distinct CDR3 sequences, roughly 64% of them present only once. The sequencing sample was made of blood. The receptors stem from a man aged 25 to 45 in good health. CDR3s include the opening cysteine and the closing phenylalanine or tryptophan. The D gene is left open where the match is weak. Clone size is not always given. Where it is, it says once, few, many or a class for expanded clones.

once - TRBJ2-3 TRBV20-1 CSARDQTGTTTDTQYF TGCAGTGCTAGAGATCAAACCGGGACGACCACAGATACGCAGTATTTT
few TRBD2 TRBJ2-1 TRBV29-1 CSASLATRGGQFF TGCAGCGCTAGCCTTGCCACTCGGGGGGGGCAGTTCTTC
- TRBD2 TRBJ2-5 TRBV20-1 CSASGGGARQETQYF TGCAGTGCTAGTGGCGGGGGGGCCCGGCAAGAGACCCAGTACTTC
- - TRBJ2-7 TRBV9 CASSVGSGVYEQYF TGTGCCAGCAGCGTAGGGTCGGGAGTGTACGAGCAGTATTTC
few TRBD1 TRBJ2-7 TRBV20-1 CSARPGTGGYEQYF TGCAGTGCTCGTCCCGGGACAGGGGGTTACGAGCAGTACTTC
many - TRBJ2-2 TRBV4-1 CASSFRGTGELFF TGCGCCAGCAGCTTCAGGGGCACCGGGGAGCTGTTTTTT
- TRBD1 TRBJ1-6 TRBV13 CASSLGQGAGSPLHF TGTGCCAGCAGCTTAGGCCAGGGGGCTGGTTCACCCCTCCACTTT
once - TRBJ2-6 TRBV27 CASSLLDGANVLTF TGTGCCAGCAGTTTGTTGGATGGGGCCAACGTCCTGACTTTC
once TRBD2 TRBJ2-1 TRBV20-1 CSAKGAPGLSNEQFF TGCAGTGCCAAAGGGGCCCCGGGACTAAGCAATGAGCAGTTCTTC
- TRBD2 TRBJ2-3 TRBV2 CASNLLAGEADTQYF TGTGCCAGCAACCTACTAGCGGGAGAAGCAGATACGCAGTATTTT
few - TRBJ2-3 TRBV3-1 CASSQNPGGHTQYF TGTGCCAGCAGCCAAAATCCTGGTGGCCATACGCAGTATTTT
few TRBD1 TRBJ2-7 TRBV7-2 CASSYGTGAHEQYF TGTGCCAGCAGCTACGGGACAGGGGCCCACGAGCAGTACTTC
few TRBD2 TRBJ2-5 TRBV20-1 CSARGSGGEETQYF TGCAGTGCTAGAGGCAGCGGGGGGGAAGAGACCCAGTACTTC
- - TRBJ2-3 TRBV4-1 CASSQGNFDLLGGTDTQYF TGCGCCAGCAGCCAAGGAAACTTCGACCTACTGGGGGGCACAGATACGCAGTATTTT
many - TRBJ2-2 TRBV20-1 CSAKGGPTGELFF TGCAGTGCTAAGGGGGGTCCCACCGGGGAGCTGTTTTTT
- - TRBJ1-1 TRBV20-1 CSARDLFRAGDTEAFF TGCAGTGCTAGAGATCTTTTCAGGGCCGGTGACACTGAAGCTTTCTTT
few - TRBJ2-1 TRBV7-9 CASSLAGVGEQFF TGTGCCAGCAGCTTAGCAGGGGTAGGAGAGCAGTTCTTC
- - TRBJ2-5 TRBV2 CASSDEGPETQYF TGTGCCAGCAGTGATGAGGGACCGGAGACCCAGTACTTC
- - TRBJ2-3 TRBV27 CASSLRVTSTSTDTQYF TGTGCCAGCAGTTTACGTGTAACTAGCACCAGCACAGATACGCAGTATTTT
few TRBD2 TRBJ2-7 TRBV28 CASTRGGGAYEQYF TGTGCCAGCACTCGTGGCGGGGGTGCCTACGAGCAGTACTTC
- - TRBJ2-1 TRBV12-3/TRBV12-4 CASSATGDEQFF TGTGCCAGCAGTGCCACCGGGGATGAGCAGTTCTTC
- - TRBJ2-7 TRBV15 CATSRDLLRAYEQYF TGTGCCACCAGCAGAGATCTTTTAAGGGCTTACGAGCAGTACTTC
- TRBD2 TRBJ2-7 TRBV7-2 CASSWTSGAVIGEQYF TGTGCCAGCAGCTGGACTAGCGGGGCCGTGATAGGCGAGCAGTACTTC
- - TRBJ2-7 TRBV27 CASRGGGFSSYEQYF TGTGCCAGCAGGGGAGGGGGCTTTAGCTCCTACGAGCAGTACTTC
- - TRBJ2-3 TRBV20-1 CSASSESDTQYF TGCAGTGCTAGCTCCGAGTCAGATACGCAGTATTTT
many - TRBJ2-1 TRBV29-1 CSAHLNGEQFF TGCAGCGCCCACCTAAACGGTGAGCAGTTCTTC
- TRBD1 TRBJ1-4 TRBV7-2 CASSPDRAGNEKLFF TGTGCCAGCAGCCCAGACAGGGCGGGTAATGAGAAACTGTTTTTT
many - TRBJ1-2 TRBV25-1 CASSPVGSRVDGYTF TGTGCCAGCAGTCCCGTGGGGTCGCGTGTAGATGGCTACACCTTC
- - TRBJ2-3 TRBV6-2/TRBV6-3 CASTRETYTGRTDTQYF TGTGCCAGCACAAGGGAGACCTACACGGGAAGGACAGATACGCAGTATTTT
- TRBD2 TRBJ2-5 TRBV3-1 CASTRTQGLAGKETQYF TGTGCCAGCACCCGCACCCAGGGACTAGCGGGAAAAGAGACCCAGTACTTC
- TRBD2 TRBJ2-5 TRBV30 CAWKGLAGGPGTQYF TGTGCCTGGAAGGGACTAGCGGGGGGCCCCGGGACCCAGTACTTC